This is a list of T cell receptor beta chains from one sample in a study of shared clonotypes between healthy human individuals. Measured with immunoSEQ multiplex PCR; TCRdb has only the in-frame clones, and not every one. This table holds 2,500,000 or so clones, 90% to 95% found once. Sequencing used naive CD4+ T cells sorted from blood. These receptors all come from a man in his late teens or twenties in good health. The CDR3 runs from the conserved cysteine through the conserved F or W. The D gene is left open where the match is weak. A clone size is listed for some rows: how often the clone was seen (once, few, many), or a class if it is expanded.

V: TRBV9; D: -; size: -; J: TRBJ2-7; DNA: TGTGCCAGCAGCACCAACAGGGGGGGCGAGCAGTACTTC; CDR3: CASSTNRGGEQYF
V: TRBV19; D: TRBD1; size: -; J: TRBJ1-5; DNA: TGTGCCAGTAGTCTCACCGGGACAGGGAGTTCTCAGCCCCAGCATTTT; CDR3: CASSLTGTGSSQPQHF
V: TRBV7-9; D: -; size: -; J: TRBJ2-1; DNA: TGTGCCAGCAGTGAGGGAACCAGCATTGAGCAGTTCTTC; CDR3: CASSEGTSIEQFF
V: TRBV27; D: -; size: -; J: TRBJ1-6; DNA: TGTGCCAGCAGTTTCTTCACAGGCACAAAGTATTCACCCCTCCACTTT; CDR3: CASSFFTGTKYSPLHF
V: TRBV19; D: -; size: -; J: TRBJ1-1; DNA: TGTGCCAGTAGTGAAACCCGCATGGGATCGGGTGAAGCTTTCTTT; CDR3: CASSETRMGSGEAFF
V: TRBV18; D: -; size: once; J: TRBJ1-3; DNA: TGTGCCAGCTCACCCCTCGGGGTGGGAAACACCATATATTTT; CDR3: CASSPLGVGNTIYF
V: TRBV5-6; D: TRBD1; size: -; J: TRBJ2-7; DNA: TGTGCCAGCAGCTTGGTGGCAGGGGGCGAGCAGTACTTC; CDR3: CASSLVAGGEQYF
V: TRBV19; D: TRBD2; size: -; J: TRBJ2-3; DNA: TGTGCCAGTAGTCCTACTAGCGGGAGAGGCACAGATACGCAGTATTTT; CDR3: CASSPTSGRGTDTQYF
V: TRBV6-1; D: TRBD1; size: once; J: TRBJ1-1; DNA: TGTGCCAGCAGCGAGGACAGGGCTCTTGAAGCTTTCTTT; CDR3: CASSEDRALEAFF
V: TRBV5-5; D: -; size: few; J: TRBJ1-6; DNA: TGTGCCAGCATGGAGGGTCTCAATTCACCCCTCCACTTT; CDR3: CASMEGLNSPLHF
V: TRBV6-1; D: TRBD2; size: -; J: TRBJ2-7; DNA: TGTGCCAGCAGTGATCTAGCGGGGGGGTACGAGCAGTACTTC; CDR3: CASSDLAGGYEQYF
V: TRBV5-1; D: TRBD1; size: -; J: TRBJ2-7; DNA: TGCGCCAGCAGCCGGACAGGCACCTACGAGCAGTACTTC; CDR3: CASSRTGTYEQYF
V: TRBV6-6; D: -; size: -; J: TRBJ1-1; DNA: TGTGCCAGCACTTGGGAGGGGGACTCGGGAGCTTTCTTT; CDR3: CASTWEGDSGAFF
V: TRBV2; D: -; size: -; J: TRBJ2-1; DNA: TGTGCCAGCAGTGAATCGGGAGTTGGTGAGCAGTTCTTC; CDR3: CASSESGVGEQFF
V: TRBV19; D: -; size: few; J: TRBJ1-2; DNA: TGTGCCAGTAGTACAGCACGGACCATCTACACCTTC; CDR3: CASSTARTIYTF
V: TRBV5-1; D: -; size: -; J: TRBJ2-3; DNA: TGCGCCAGCACCCAAGCGGGCCCTAGCACAGATACGCAGTATTTT; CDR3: CASTQAGPSTDTQYF
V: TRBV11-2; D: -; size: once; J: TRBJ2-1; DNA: TGTGCCAGCAGCTCCCCGGGACGGTTTAACAATGAGCAGTTCTTC; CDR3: CASSSPGRFNNEQFF
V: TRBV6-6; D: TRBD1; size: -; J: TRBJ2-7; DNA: TGTGCCAGCAGTTACACGGGACAGGGCTACGAGCAGTACTTC; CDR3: CASSYTGQGYEQYF
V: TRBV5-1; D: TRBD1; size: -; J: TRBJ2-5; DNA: TGCGCCAGCAGCTCCGGACAGGGGCAAGAGACCCAGTACTTC; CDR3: CASSSGQGQETQYF
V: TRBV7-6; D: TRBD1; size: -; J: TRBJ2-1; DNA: TGTGCCAGCAGCTTAGGACCGACAGGGGCTGCATACAATGAGCAGTTCTTC; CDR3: CASSLGPTGAAYNEQFF
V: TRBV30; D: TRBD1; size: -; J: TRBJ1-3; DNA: TGTGCCTGGGTCCCGGGACAGGGGTCTGGAAACACCATATATTTT; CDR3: CAWVPGQGSGNTIYF
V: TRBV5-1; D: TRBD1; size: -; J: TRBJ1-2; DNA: TGCGCCAGCAGCTTGGGTACAGGGGACTATGGCTACACCTTC; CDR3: CASSLGTGDYGYTF
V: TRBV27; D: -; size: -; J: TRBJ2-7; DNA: TGTGCCAGCAGTTTCCTGGGGCTCATAGGTTACGAGCAGTACTTC; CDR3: CASSFLGLIGYEQYF
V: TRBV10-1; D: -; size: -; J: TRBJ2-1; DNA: TGCGCCAGCAGTGCGGGGGCCGACTACAATGAGCAGTTCTTC; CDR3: CASSAGADYNEQFF
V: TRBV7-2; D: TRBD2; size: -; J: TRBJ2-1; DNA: TGTGCCAGCAGCTTAGTAATGACTAGCGGGCCCGACAATGAGCAGTTCTTC; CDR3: CASSLVMTSGPDNEQFF
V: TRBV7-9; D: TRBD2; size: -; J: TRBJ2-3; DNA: TGTGCCAGCAGCTTAGAGAGCGGGGGCACAGATACGCAGTATTTT; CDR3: CASSLESGGTDTQYF
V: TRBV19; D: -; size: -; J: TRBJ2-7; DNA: TGTGCCAGTAGTATGGTCCCGGGCTCCTACGAGCAGTACTTC; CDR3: CASSMVPGSYEQYF
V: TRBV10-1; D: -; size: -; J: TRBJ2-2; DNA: TGCGCCAGCAGTGTTGGTGGCAACACCGGGGAGCTGTTTTTT; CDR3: CASSVGGNTGELFF
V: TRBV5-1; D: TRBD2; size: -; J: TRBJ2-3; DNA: TGCGCCAGCAGCATCACTAGCGGGAGGGCCGAACGGCCAGATACGCAGTATTTT; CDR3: CASSITSGRAERPDTQYF
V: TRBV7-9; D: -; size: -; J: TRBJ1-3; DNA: TGTGCCAGCAGCTTAGGAAGGACAGTGACCTCTGGAAACACCATATATTTT; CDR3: CASSLGRTVTSGNTIYF
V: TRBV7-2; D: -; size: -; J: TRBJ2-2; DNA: TGTGCCAGCAGCTTAAATTGGAACACCGGGGAGCTGTTTTTT; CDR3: CASSLNWNTGELFF
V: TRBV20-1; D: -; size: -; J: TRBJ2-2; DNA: TGCAGTGCTAGAGAGGTCGGGGAGCTGTTTTTT; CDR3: CSAREVGELFF